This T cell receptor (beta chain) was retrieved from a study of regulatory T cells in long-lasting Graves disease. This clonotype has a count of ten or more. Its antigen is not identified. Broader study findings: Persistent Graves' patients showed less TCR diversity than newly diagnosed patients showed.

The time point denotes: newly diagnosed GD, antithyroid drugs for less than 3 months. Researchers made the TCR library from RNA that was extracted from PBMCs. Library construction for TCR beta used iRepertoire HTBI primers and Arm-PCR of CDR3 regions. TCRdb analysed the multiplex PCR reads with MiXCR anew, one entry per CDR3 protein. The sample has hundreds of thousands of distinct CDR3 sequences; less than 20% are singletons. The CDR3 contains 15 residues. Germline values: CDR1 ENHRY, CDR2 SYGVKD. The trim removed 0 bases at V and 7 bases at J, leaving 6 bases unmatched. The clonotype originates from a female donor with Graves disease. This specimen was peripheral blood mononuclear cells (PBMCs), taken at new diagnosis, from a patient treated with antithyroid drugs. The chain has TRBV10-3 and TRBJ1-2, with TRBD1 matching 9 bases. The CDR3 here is CAISESAGTGSGYTF. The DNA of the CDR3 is TGTGCCATCAGTGAGTCAGCCGGGACAGGGAGTGGCTACACCTTC.